A selection of T cell receptor beta chains follows, all from one sample in a study of T cell repertoires in cytomegalovirus infection. TCRdb reprocessed the reads via MiXCR and lists one record per CDR3 protein. The sample includes fewer than 200,000 distinct CDR3 sequences, roughly 14% seen only once; the top ten take over 25%. The sequenced sample consisted of PBMCs. These receptors were collected from a human donor in good health (CMV status not recorded). Some clones in this sample may be carry-over from other donors' samples. Both conserved end residues are part of each CDR3. The D gene is left open where the match is weak. Size is stated for part of the rows, as once, few or many counts, or as a class when the clone is expanded.

TRBV20-1	.	.	TRBJ2-5	TGCAGTGCTAGCAACAGGAGGGGGGATAGGGAGACCCAGTACTTC	CSASNRRGDRETQYF
TRBV6-2/TRBV6-3	.	.	TRBJ1-1	TGTGCCAGCAGCGAGGGACTCGAAGCTTTCTTT	CASSEGLEAFF
TRBV10-3	many	.	TRBJ2-5	TGTGCCATCAGTGAGTCGAGTTTGGGTGGGGGACCTCCAGAGACCCAGTACTTC	CAISESSLGGGPPETQYF
TRBV20-1	few	TRBD2	TRBJ2-3	TGCAGTGCTAGCCTGCGGGGGGGAGATACGCAGTATTTT	CSASLRGGDTQYF
TRBV5-1	.	.	TRBJ1-2	TGCGCCAGCAGCTTGGATCCGGACTATGGCTACACCTTC	CASSLDPDYGYTF
TRBV5-6	few	.	TRBJ1-5	TGTGCCAGCAGCTTCCGGGGGGCGAATCAGCCCCAGCATTTT	CASSFRGANQPQHF
TRBV6-5	few	.	TRBJ1-5	TGTGCCAGCAGAGTAGGGGGGGTCAATCAGCCCCAGCATTTT	CASRVGGVNQPQHF
TRBV19	.	.	TRBJ2-5	TGTGCCAGTAGTATGGGTTGGAATGAAGAGACCCAGTACTTC	CASSMGWNEETQYF
TRBV6-5	few	.	TRBJ1-3	TGTGCCAGCAGTTACTCGACTATTAGCTCTGGAAACACCATATATTTT	CASSYSTISSGNTIYF
TRBV7-8	many	.	TRBJ2-2	TGTGCCAGCAGCTTATTCGGCGGGGAGCTGTTTTTT	CASSLFGGELFF
TRBV2	few	TRBD1	TRBJ2-2	TGTGCCAGCAGTTCCGGGACAGGGGGGATCGGGGAGCTGTTTTTT	CASSSGTGGIGELFF
TRBV7-2	many	.	TRBJ1-1	TGTGCCAGCAGCTTTTCAGGAGTGAACACTGAAGCTTTCTTT	CASSFSGVNTEAFF
TRBV12-3/TRBV12-4	few	TRBD1	TRBJ2-7	TGTGCCAGCAGTCCCTTGACAGGGCTCGGCGAGCAGTACTTC	CASSPLTGLGEQYF
TRBV6-2/TRBV6-3	few	.	TRBJ1-1	TGTGCCAGCAGACAATCCCCCAGACAGGCCCCGAGGACTGAAGCTTTCTTT	CASRQSPRQAPRTEAFF
TRBV25-1	.	.	TRBJ2-7	TGTGCCAGCAGTGAACATGGGTTTAACGAGCAGTACTTC	CASSEHGFNEQYF
TRBV20-1	few	.	TRBJ2-5	TGCAGTGCTAGAGCTGGGGGGTTGGAGACCCAGTACTTC	CSARAGGLETQYF
TRBV6-2/TRBV6-3	.	TRBD2	TRBJ2-4	TGTGCCAGCCGTCAGCTAGCGGGAGTATCGGCCAAAAACATTCAGTACTTC	CASRQLAGVSAKNIQYF
TRBV2	many	.	TRBJ2-5	TGTGCCAGCAGTCTACCGGGACCGGGAGAGACCCAGTACTTC	CASSLPGPGETQYF
TRBV12-3/TRBV12-4	.	.	TRBJ2-2	TGTGCCAGCAGTTTTATAGGGGGACTGTTTTTT	CASSFIGGLFF
TRBV6-8	.	.	TRBJ1-1	TGTGCCAGTACGACGGGACGCGGACTAACTGAAGCTTTCTTT	CASTTGRGLTEAFF
TRBV7-2	many	.	TRBJ1-1	TGTGCCAGCAGCTTATTTGGGTCGAACACTGAAGCTTTCTTT	CASSLFGSNTEAFF
TRBV5-1	few	.	TRBJ2-3	TGCGCCAGCAGCTTGGCCGGAGGGAAAGATACGCAGTATTTT	CASSLAGGKDTQYF
TRBV20-1	.	.	TRBJ2-3	TGCAGTGCCAGTTTTCGCGGTACTAGCACAGATACGCAGTATTTT	CSASFRGTSTDTQYF
TRBV6-5	few	.	TRBJ2-1	TGTGCCAGCAGAGAGGACCGTTCAAGGCAGTTCTTC	CASREDRSRQFF
TRBV7-9	.	TRBD2	TRBJ2-7	TGTGCCAGCAGCCTGAAATCTGGACTAGCGGGAGCCTACGAGCAGTACTTC	CASSLKSGLAGAYEQYF
TRBV7-3	few	TRBD2	TRBJ2-1	TGTGCCAGCAGCTTAACGGGGACTAGCGGTCACAATGAGCAGTTCTTC	CASSLTGTSGHNEQFF
TRBV28	few	TRBD2	TRBJ2-1	TGTGCCAGCAGTCCGGCCCAACTAGCGGGGCCTAACAATGAGCAGTTCTTC	CASSPAQLAGPNNEQFF
TRBV28	.	TRBD1	TRBJ1-4	TGTGCCAGCAGTCTCTTATCAGGGACAGGGGGTGAAAAACTGTTTTTT	CASSLLSGTGGEKLFF
TRBV10-3	.	TRBD1	TRBJ1-5	TGTGCCATCAGTGCCGACAGGGGGTCGAATCAGCCCCAGCATTTT	CAISADRGSNQPQHF
TRBV28	many	.	TRBJ2-7	TGTGCCAGCAGGCGAAGCGGTTCGGACGAGCAGTACTTC	CASRRSGSDEQYF
TRBV18	few	TRBD2	TRBJ2-1	TGTGCCAGCTCACCACCGGGACTAGCGGGAAATGAGCAGTTCTTC	CASSPPGLAGNEQFF
TRBV28	.	.	TRBJ1-3	TGTGCCAGCAGTTCTACCACCGGGACTAGCTCTGGAAACACCATATATTTT	CASSSTTGTSSGNTIYF
TRBV6-1	few	TRBD1	TRBJ2-2	TGTGCCAGCACCAGGACAGGGTCCGGGGAGCTGTTTTTT	CASTRTGSGELFF
TRBV29-1	few	.	TRBJ2-3	TGCAGCGTTGCAACAGGGTCAGATACGCAGTATTTT	CSVATGSDTQYF
TRBV7-2	many	.	TRBJ1-5	TGTGCCAGCAGTCCGAAATCGGACCGTATGGGCAATCAGCCCCAGCATTTT	CASSPKSDRMGNQPQHF
TRBV4-2	many	.	TRBJ1-2	TGTGCCAGCAGCTTAATTGCCAGCGGGGACTATGGCTACACCTTC	CASSLIASGDYGYTF
TRBV7-9	many	TRBD1	TRBJ2-2	TGTGCCAGCAGCTCGGGTTGGGACAGGGCCGACACCGGGGAGCTGTTTTTT	CASSSGWDRADTGELFF
TRBV12-3/TRBV12-4	many	TRBD1	TRBJ1-1	TGTGCCAGCAGTTTAGAGGGGGCGATGAACACTGAAGCTTTCTTT	CASSLEGAMNTEAFF
TRBV28	many	.	TRBJ2-7	TGTGCCAGCAGTTTACGGGGAGGCTACGAGCAGTACTTC	CASSLRGGYEQYF
TRBV5-6	.	.	TRBJ1-4	TGTGCCAGCAGCTTGGCGACGGGATGGGAAAAACTGTTTTTT	CASSLATGWEKLFF
TRBV11-2	many	TRBD2	TRBJ2-7	TGTGCCAGCAGCACGATCCTTTGGTGGCTGGGTGGGAGGGGTTTCTACGAGCAGTACTTC	CASSTILWWLGGRGFYEQYF
TRBV4-3	few	TRBD1	TRBJ1-6	TGCGCCAGCAGCCAAGCGGGACAGAGGGAGTCACCCCTCCACTTT	CASSQAGQRESPLHF
TRBV24-1	.	.	TRBJ2-1	TGTGCCACCAGTATCGGGGGTTCCTTCTCCTACAATGAGCAGTTCTTC	CATSIGGSFSYNEQFF
TRBV7-8	many	TRBD2	TRBJ2-1	TGTGCCAGCAGGGCCCCCGGGACTAGCGGGAGCGGGGAGCAGTTCTTC	CASRAPGTSGSGEQFF
TRBV20-1	few	.	TRBJ1-2	TGCAGTGCTAGAGATCCTAAGGGAACGGTTTCGGGCTACACCTTC	CSARDPKGTVSGYTF
TRBV20-1	few	.	TRBJ1-1	TGCAGTGCCAGGATTGGGTCCCCCACTGAAGCTTTCTTT	CSARIGSPTEAFF
TRBV29-1	.	TRBD2	TRBJ2-1	TGCAGCGTTAGCAACTTAGCGGGAGGGGTTGAGCAGTTCTTC	CSVSNLAGGVEQFF